This T cell receptor (beta chain) was captured by sequencing in a study of T cells after yellow fever vaccination. Findings and limits, study-wide: At approximately 96% for CD4 and about 88% for CD8, most primary-vaccination clones showed up again after the booster.

Notes on this clonotype: Its antigen is unidentified.

TCRdb reanalysed the 5' RACE reads using MiXCR and keeps one entry per CDR3 protein. The sample has 340,000 or so distinct CDR3 sequences, under 15% seen once. The junction had 7 bases not matched to a gene; V was cut back by 12 bases and J by 4 bases. The CDR3 is 14 residues long. Germline CDR1 reads KGHDR; CDR2 reads SFDVKD. This material consisted of CD4+ T cells sorted from PBMCs, taken 15 days after the yellow fever booster vaccination. The chain recombines TRBV24-1 with TRBJ2-3, with 12 bases lining up with TRBD2. The receptor was isolated from a man aged 18 to 29 who received the YFV17D yellow fever vaccine. The CDR3 loop reads CAAWTSGTSDTQYF. CDR3 DNA: TGTGCCGCCTGGACTAGCGGGACCTCAGATACGCAGTATTTT.